The 8 T cell receptor beta chains below were found in one sample sequenced in a study of OX40 agonist ivuxolimab in advanced cancers. Data came from immunoSEQ multiplex PCR; TCRdb stores just in-frame clones and leaves some out. The sample contains about 77,000 clones, 94% of which appear only once. This specimen was CD4+ or CD8+ T cells sorted from blood, taken in a trial of the OX40 agonist ivuxolimab. The receptors originated from an adult with an advanced solid tumor such as melanoma, head and neck, liver or kidney cancer.

The chain combines TRBV30 with TRBJ1-1, with D hard to call. Germline CDR1 is GTSNPN and CDR2 is SVGIG (reference sequence). The CDR3 has 11 residues. The V and J ends lost 3 bases and 11 bases respectively, with 13 bases between them. Here the CDR3 DNA reads TGTGCCTGGAGCCCCGGAGGGTTGGCTTTCTTT. It codes for CAWSPGGLAFF.

The chain couples TRBV27 to TRBJ2-1; D possibly corresponds to TRBD1 (5 bases). Germline CDR1 and CDR2: MNHEY and SMNVEV (reference sequence). The V and J ends lost 1 base and 9 bases respectively, with 13 bases between them. The CDR3 extends over 14 amino acids. The CDR3 nucleotides read TGTGCCAGCAGTTTATTAGGGGTTTCGGGTGAGCAGTTCTTC. Its translation is CASSLLGVSGEQFF.

This chain connects TRBV7-9 to TRBJ2-7; TRBD2 is a possible D gene (7 bases). V was pared by 5 bases and J by 2 bases, with 16 bases between. From germline, CDR1 is SEHNR and CDR2 FQNEAQ (reference sequence). This CDR3 has 15 amino acids. The CDR3 DNA follows: TGTGCCAGCAGCACAAGGGGGGGGGCCGCCTACGAGCAGTACTTC. Its protein product is CASSTRGGAAYEQYF.

This clone has a single count. The chain joins TRBV11-2 to TRBJ2-1; the match to TRBD2 covers 10 bases. With V trimmed by 4 bases and J by 8 bases, 11 bases remained unmatched. In germline, CDR1 is SGHAT, CDR2 FQNNGV. CDR3 length: 16 amino acids. CDR3 loop: CASSSTFSGRSDEQFF. In DNA, the CDR3 is TGTGCCAGCAGCTCGACTTTTAGCGGGAGGTCTGATGAGCAGTTCTTC. Using reference TRBV11-2 and TRBJ2-1 for the parts outside the CDR3, the full variable domain is EAGVAQSPRYKIIEKRQSVAFWCNPISGHATLYWYQQILGQGPKLLIQFQNNGVVDDSQLPKDRFSAERLKGVDSTLKIQPAKLEDSAVYLCASSSTFSGRSDEQFFGPGTRLTVL.

The chain couples TRBV7-6 to TRBJ2-3; D possibly corresponds to TRBD2 (7 bases). Trimming pared 5 bases from V and 3 bases from J, leaving 15 bases between. CDR1 SGHVS and CDR2 FNYEAQ come from the germline V gene. The CDR3 is 15 residues long. The CDR3 here is CASSRGGAGTDTQYF. The DNA for the CDR3 is TGTGCCAGCAGCCGTGGGGGGGCTGGGACAGATACGCAGTATTTT.

V usage is TRBV29-1 and J usage is TRBJ1-3, with 7 bases aligning to TRBD1. Germline V gene lookup returns CDR1 SQVTM and CDR2 ANQGSEA. V trimming: 4 bases; J trimming: 0 bases; junction bases outside the gene matches: 18. CDR3 length equals 19 residues. CDR3 protein: CSVAFLVSGQPISGNTIYF. In DNA, the CDR3 is TGCAGCGTTGCCTTCCTTGTTTCGGGACAGCCGATCTCTGGAAACACCATATATTTT.

The rearrangement links TRBV10-3 to TRBJ2-5; 7 bases match TRBD2. V shed 4 bases and J 2 bases; nucleotides not matched to a gene: 13. Germline lookup yields CDR1 ENHRY and CDR2 SYGVKD. The CDR3 totals 17 residues. The CDR3 DNA is TGTGCCATCAGTGTTTTTCTCCTAGCGGATCGTCAAGAGACCCAGTACTTC. The encoded protein is CAISVFLLADRQETQYF.

The J gene is TRBJ1-4, the V gene TRBV5-1, with 8 bases fitting TRBD1. The CDR3 covers 14 residues. CDR1 is SGHRS, CDR2 YFSETQ, per germline. The J segment lost 6 bases and the V segment lost 0 bases, leaving 1 base of the junction unmatched. CDR3: CASSLDRGYEKLFF. The CDR3 DNA reads as TGCGCCAGCAGCTTGGACAGGGGGTATGAAAAACTGTTTTTT.